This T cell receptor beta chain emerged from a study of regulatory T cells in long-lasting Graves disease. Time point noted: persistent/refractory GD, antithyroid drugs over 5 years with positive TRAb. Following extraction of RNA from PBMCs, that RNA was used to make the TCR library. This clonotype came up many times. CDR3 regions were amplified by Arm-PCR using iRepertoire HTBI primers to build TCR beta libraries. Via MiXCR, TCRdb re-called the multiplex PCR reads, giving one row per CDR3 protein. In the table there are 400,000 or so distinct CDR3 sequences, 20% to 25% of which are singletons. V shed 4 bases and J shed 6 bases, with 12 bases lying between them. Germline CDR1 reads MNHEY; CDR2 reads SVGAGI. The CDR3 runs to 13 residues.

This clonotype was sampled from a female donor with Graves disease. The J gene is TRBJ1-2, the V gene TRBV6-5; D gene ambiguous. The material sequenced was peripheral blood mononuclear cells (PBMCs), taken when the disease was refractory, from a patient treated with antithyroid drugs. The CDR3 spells CASSSGRPDGYTF. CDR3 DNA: TGTGCCAGCAGTTCTGGTCGCCCTGATGGCTACACCTTC.